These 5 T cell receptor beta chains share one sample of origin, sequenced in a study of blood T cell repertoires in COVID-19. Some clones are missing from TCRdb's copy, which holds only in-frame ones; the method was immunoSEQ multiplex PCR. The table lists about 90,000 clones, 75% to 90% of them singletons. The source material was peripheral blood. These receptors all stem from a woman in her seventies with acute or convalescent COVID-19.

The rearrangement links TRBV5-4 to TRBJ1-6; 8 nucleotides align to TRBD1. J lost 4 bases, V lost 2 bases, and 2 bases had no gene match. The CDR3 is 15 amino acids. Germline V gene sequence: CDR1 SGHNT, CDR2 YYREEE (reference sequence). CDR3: CASSFRDRYNSPLHF. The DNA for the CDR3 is TGTGCCAGCAGCTTCCGGGACAGGTATAATTCACCCCTCCACTTT.

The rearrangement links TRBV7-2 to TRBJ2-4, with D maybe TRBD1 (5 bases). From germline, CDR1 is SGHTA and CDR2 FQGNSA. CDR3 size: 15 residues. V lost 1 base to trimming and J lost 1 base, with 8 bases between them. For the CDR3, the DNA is TGTGCCAGCAGCTTAGAGGGGAACGCCAAAAACATTCAGTACTTC. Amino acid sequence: CASSLEGNAKNIQYF.

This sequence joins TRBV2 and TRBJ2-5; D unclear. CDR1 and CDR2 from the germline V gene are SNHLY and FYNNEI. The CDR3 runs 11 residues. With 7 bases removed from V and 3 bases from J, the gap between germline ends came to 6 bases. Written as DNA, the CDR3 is TGTGCCAGCACTCTAAAAGAGACCCAGTACTTC. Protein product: CASTLKETQYF.

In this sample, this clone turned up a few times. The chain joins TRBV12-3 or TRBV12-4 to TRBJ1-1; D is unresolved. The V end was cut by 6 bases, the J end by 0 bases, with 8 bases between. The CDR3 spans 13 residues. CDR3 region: CASRVALNTEAFF. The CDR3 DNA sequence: TGTGCCAGCAGGGTGGCCTTGAACACTGAAGCTTTCTTT.

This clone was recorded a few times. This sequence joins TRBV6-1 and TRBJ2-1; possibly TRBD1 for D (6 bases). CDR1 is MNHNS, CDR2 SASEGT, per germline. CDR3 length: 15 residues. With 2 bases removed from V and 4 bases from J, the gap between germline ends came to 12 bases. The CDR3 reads CASSERDTLYNEQFF. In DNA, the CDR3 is TGTGCCAGCAGTGAACGGGACACACTTTACAATGAGCAGTTCTTC.